Listed below are T cell receptor beta chains from one sample, sequenced in a study of T cell responses to AZD1222 COVID-19 vaccine. Profiled with immunoSEQ multiplex PCR; TCRdb holds only in-frame clones, not every one. Of about 120,000 clones in the sample, approximately 91% were seen once. Sequences were derived from peripheral blood, sampled on day 0 of AZD1222 vaccination. Receptors were obtained from an adult in good health. The CDR3 runs from the conserved cysteine through the conserved F or W. Each record gives: clone size, D gene, V gene, J gene, CDR3 length, CDR3 DNA, CDR3 protein. The D gene is left open where the match is weak. A clone size is listed for some rows: how often the clone was seen (once, few, many), or a class if it is expanded.

>few|.|TRBV18|TRBJ2-1|16
TGTGCCAGCTCACCACCGTTAGTCAGGGGCTACAATGAGCAGTTCTTC
CASSPPLVRGYNEQFF
>.|.|TRBV28|TRBJ1-4|13
TGTGCCAGCTTACGCGGGGTTGGTGAAAAACTGTTTTTT
CASLRGVGEKLFF
>.|TRBD2|TRBV6-4|TRBJ2-1|15
TGTGCCAGCAGTGAAGGACTAGCGGGCTACAATGAGCAGTTCTTC
CASSEGLAGYNEQFF
>.|TRBD1|TRBV28|TRBJ2-1|18
TGTGCCAGCAATCTTTTCGGGACAGGGGCCGTCTCCTACAATGAGCAGTTCTTC
CASNLFGTGAVSYNEQFF
>few|TRBD1|TRBV28|TRBJ1-2|13
TGTGCCACCATCCCCGGGACAGGGTATGGCTACACCTTC
CATIPGTGYGYTF
>.|TRBD1|TRBV15|TRBJ1-4|15
TGTGCCACCAGTTTCGGGACAGGTAGTAATGAAAAACTGTTTTTT
CATSFGTGSNEKLFF
>once|.|TRBV13|TRBJ2-7|14
TGTGCCAGCAGCTATTCGGGTGCCTCCTACGAGCAGTACTTC
CASSYSGASYEQYF
>once|TRBD1|TRBV29-1|TRBJ2-5|15
TGCAGCGGGTGGGATCCGGGACAGGGACAAGAGACCCAGTACTTC
CSGWDPGQGQETQYF
>.|TRBD2|TRBV5-4|TRBJ2-3|17
TGTGCCAGCAGCTTGGCCGGATGGGGGGGAAGCACAGATACGCAGTATTTT
CASSLAGWGGSTDTQYF
>.|.|TRBV12-3/TRBV12-4|TRBJ2-5|13
TGTGCCAGCAGTTTAGAGGGGGAAGAGACCCAGTACTTC
CASSLEGEETQYF
>.|.|TRBV6-5|TRBJ2-1|14
TGTGCCAGCAGTTTCTCGACTGAGTTCAATGAGCAGTTCTTC
CASSFSTEFNEQFF
>.|.|TRBV25-1|TRBJ1-3|14
TGTGCCAGCAGTGAAACAGGGTCTGGAAACACCATATATTTT
CASSETGSGNTIYF
>.|TRBD2|TRBV20-1|TRBJ2-3|19
TGCAGTGCTAGTCCCGTGACTAGCGGGAGTGAGGGGGTGACAGATACGCAGTATTTT
CSASPVTSGSEGVTDTQYF
>.|TRBD2|TRBV6-6|TRBJ2-3|16
TGTGCCAGCAGGACCGGACTAGCGGAAGGCACAGATACGCAGTATTTT
CASRTGLAEGTDTQYF
>.|TRBD1|TRBV6-5|TRBJ1-2|15
TGTGCCAGCAATCGACGGGGACAGGGGCAGGCTGGCTACACCTTC
CASNRRGQGQAGYTF
>.|TRBD1|TRBV29-1|TRBJ1-2|13
TGCAGCGTTGAAAGAGGACAGGGGGGTGGCTACACCTTC
CSVERGQGGGYTF
>.|TRBD2|TRBV2|TRBJ2-1|16
TGTGCCAGCAGACGACTAGCGGGAGCGGGCTACAATGAGCAGTTCTTC
CASRRLAGAGYNEQFF
>.|.|TRBV2|TRBJ1-3|12
TGTGCCAGCAGTGAACAGGGGAACACCATATATTTT
CASSEQGNTIYF
>.|TRBD1|TRBV19|TRBJ1-2|11
TGTGCCAGTAGCCGGGACAGAAGCTACACCTTC
CASSRDRSYTF
>.|.|TRBV29-1|TRBJ2-4|12
TGCAGCGCCACGGGGGTTTCCAACATTCAGTACTTC
CSATGVSNIQYF
>.|.|TRBV7-6|TRBJ2-7|13
TGTGCCAGCAGCTTAGCGGGCAGCTCCGAGCAGTACTTC
CASSLAGSSEQYF
>few|.|TRBV24-1|TRBJ1-5|13
TGTGCCACCAGTGATCGAGAGGCTCAGCCCCAGCATTTT
CATSDREAQPQHF
>.|.|TRBV6-1|TRBJ2-1|18
TGTGCCAGCAGTGTCCCCCTTGGGCGGAGTGGCTCCTACAATGAGCAGTTCTTC
CASSVPLGRSGSYNEQFF
>.|.|TRBV12-3/TRBV12-4|TRBJ2-2|13
TGTGCCAGCACTTTGAAGGGTGCCGGGGAGCTGTTTTTT
CASTLKGAGELFF
>.|.|TRBV18|TRBJ1-6|15
TGTGCCAGCTCCCAGTTGACGCAAACCAATTCACCCCTCCACTTT
CASSQLTQTNSPLHF
>.|TRBD1|TRBV5-4|TRBJ1-5|15
TGTGCCAGCAGCTCGGACAGGGATAGCAATCAGCCCCAGCATTTT
CASSSDRDSNQPQHF
>.|TRBD1|TRBV5-1|TRBJ2-5|15
TGCGCCAGCAGCCCAGGGACAGGGAGTGTTGAGACCCAGTACTTC
CASSPGTGSVETQYF
>.|TRBD1|TRBV3-1/TRBV3-2|TRBJ1-5|14
TGTGCCAGCAGTGACAGGGGCCGCAATCAGCCCCAGCATTTT
CASSDRGRNQPQHF
>.|TRBD2|TRBV28|TRBJ2-1|15
TGTGCCAGCAGTCCGAGCGGGGGTGGCTACAATGAGCAGTTCTTC
CASSPSGGGYNEQFF